This T cell receptor (beta chain) was obtained from a study of T cell responses to AZD1222 COVID-19 vaccine. Concerning this clone itself: Its cognate antigen is unknown.

The CDR3 contains 14 residues. The V and J ends lost 6 bases and 8 bases, in that order; junction bases with no gene match: 7. Germline CDR1 is LGHDT and CDR2 is YNNKEL (reference sequence). Only in-frame clones appear in the TCRdb table, and some are missing; sequencing was by immunoSEQ multiplex PCR. The sample yields about 120,000 clones, around 91% seen once. Study-level points and caveats: Among AZD1222 vaccinees, only five to seven were seropositive at baseline. In all cases, repertoires were sampled only after the peak T cell response.

J is TRBJ1-6 and V is TRBV3-1 (or the pseudogene TRBV3-2); 7 nucleotides align to TRBD1. Specimen: peripheral blood, collected 28 days after the second AZD1222 dose. This clonotype was obtained from an adult who received the AZD1222 COVID-19 vaccine. The chain's CDR3 is CASSKGQEDSPLHF. The CDR3 DNA reads as TGTGCCAGCAGTAAAGGACAGGAGGATTCACCCCTCCACTTT.